What follows describes a single T cell receptor beta chain. These data are taken from a study of blood T cell dynamics during melanoma immunotherapy. Study as a whole: Patients with metastatic melanoma got pembrolizumab or nivolumab-ipilimumab as first-line care.

Specified time point: week 3, after first cycle of checkpoint inhibitor. The table came from immunoSEQ multiplex PCR; TCRdb's copy has only in-frame clones and leaves some out. The data show 6,000 or so clones, about four fifths seen once. V trimming: 5 bases; J trimming: 0 bases; junction bases outside the gene matches: 8. The CDR3 has 17 residues. CDR1 and CDR2 from the germline V gene are SGHTA and FQGNSA. This material consisted of blood, taken from a patient treated with checkpoint blockade. The receptor was isolated from a human donor with melanoma. Some clones in this sample may be carry-over from other donors' samples. The chain employs TRBV7-2 and TRBJ1-4; 8 positions agree with TRBD1. CDR3 DNA: TGTGCCAGCAGCAGACAGGGGACGGACTCAACTAATGAAAAACTGTTTTTT. It specifies CASSRQGTDSTNEKLFF.